This T cell receptor (beta chain) comes out of a study of neurological immune-mediated disorders. This clonotype was detected many times. Time point here: technical triplicate 3. Where libraries were unsorted, they were derived from 2 million PBMCs stored at -80 degrees C. 5'RACE generated cDNA with 10-nucleotide random UMIs. MiXCR, run by TCRdb on the 5' RACE reads, gives a single entry per CDR3 protein. The table records under 45,000 distinct CDR3 sequences, 20% to 25% of them present only once. Germline loops: CDR1 MNHNY, CDR2 SVGAGI (reference sequence). The CDR3 covers 14 residues. The V gene end was trimmed by 5 bases and the J gene end by 9 bases; junction bases not matched to a gene: 9.

The sequence came from a man aged 55 to 70 with HTLV-1-associated myelopathy (HAM/TSP). The V gene is TRBV6-6, the J gene TRBJ2-1; 8 nucleotides match TRBD2. Sequencing input: PBMCs. The CDR3 bases are TGTGCCAGCAGTCCTCGGGGGGGCCAGGGTGAGCAGTTCTTC. Its translation is CASSPRGGQGEQFF.